One sample yielded the 24 T cell receptor beta chains listed below, sequenced in a study of T-cell reconstitution after alpha-beta-depleted transplantation in children. Unique molecular identifiers were incorporated when the TCRbeta library was constructed. TCRdb reprocessed the PCR reads via MiXCR and lists one record per CDR3 protein. The sample has 300,000 or so distinct CDR3 sequences; approximately 20% are singletons. This specimen was PBMCs, mostly from graft donor cells, taken 180 days after TCRalphabeta/CD19-depleted stem cell transplant. The receptors stem from a male patient between 10 and 17 years old who had a stem cell transplant for acute lymphoblastic leukemia, so the T cells may come from the graft donor.

This clonotype came up a few times. The chain is built from TRBV5-1 and TRBJ2-2; D is ambiguous. CDR3 length equals 13 residues. The germline V and J ends were trimmed by 0 bases and 4 bases, with 4 bases remaining between them. Germline CDR1 is SGHRS and CDR2 is YFSETQ. CDR3 protein: CASSLGTTGELFF. The CDR3, as DNA: TGCGCCAGCAGCTTGGGGACCACCGGGGAGCTGTTTTTT.

This clonotype was observed a few times. The CDR3 protein is CASSFRGSADTQYF. The CDR3 DNA sequence: TGTGCCAGCAGCTTCAGAGGCTCGGCAGATACGCAGTATTTT. The rearrangement links TRBV7-2 to TRBJ2-3, with D uncertain. The germline CDR1 and CDR2 sequences are SGHTA and FQGNSA. The ends were cut back, 3 bases at V and 4 bases at J, with 11 bases in the middle. CDR3 length: 14 amino acids.

A few counts support this clonotype. V is TRBV7-6 and J is TRBJ2-5; 10 bases agree with TRBD2. From germline, CDR1 is SGHVS and CDR2 FNYEAQ. J lost 2 bases, V lost 0 bases, and 3 bases had no gene match. The CDR3 is made up of 16 amino acids. The CDR3 region is CASSLALAGGQETQYF. CDR3 DNA: TGTGCCAGCAGCTTAGCTTTAGCGGGAGGACAAGAGACCCAGTACTTC.

This clonotype was observed a few times. The V call is TRBV5-1, the J call TRBJ2-7; 9 bases are shared with TRBD2. Germline lookup yields CDR1 SGHRS and CDR2 YFSETQ. This CDR3 is built from 15 residues. V was pared by 5 bases and J by 3 bases, with 9 bases of the junction left unmatched. CDR3 in DNA: TGCGCCAGCAGAATGGGGACTAGCCCTCGCTACGAGCAGTACTTC. Amino acids: CASRMGTSPRYEQYF.

There are a few counts of this clonotype. The chain couples TRBV6-5 to TRBJ1-5; D is perhaps TRBD1 (5 bases). Trimming left V 0 bases short and J 3 bases short, with 18 bases between. Germline V gene sequence: CDR1 MNHEY, CDR2 SVGAGI. The CDR3 is 18 residues long. The CDR3 bases are TGTGCCAGCAGTTACTCTGGGGGGTTGGGTGCCGTCAATCAGCCCCAGCATTTT. It codes for CASSYSGGLGAVNQPQHF.

The chain employs TRBV5-1 and TRBJ2-5; D might be TRBD2 (6 bases). Germline V CDR1 and CDR2: SGHRS, YFSETQ. CDR3 length equals 15 residues. The V gene lost 1 base and the J gene lost 4 bases, with 14 bases spanning the gap. The CDR3 DNA sequence: TGCGCCAGCAGCTTGACGGGAGACTTGTTAGAGACCCAGTACTTC. It yields the protein CASSLTGDLLETQYF.

This clonotype was recorded a few times. V usage is TRBV4-1 and J usage is TRBJ2-7; 7 nucleotides agree with TRBD2. The trim removed 0 bases at V and 7 bases at J, leaving 9 bases unmatched. CDR3 size: 15 residues. CDR1 is MGHRA, CDR2 YSYEKL, per germline. Here the CDR3 DNA reads TGCGCCAGCAGCCAAGACGGGCGGCGGGAGAGGGAGCAGTACTTC. Translating it yields CASSQDGRREREQYF.

This chain uses TRBV5-1 with TRBJ2-2, with 11 bases that match TRBD2. CDR1 is SGHRS and CDR2 is YFSETQ in the germline V gene. Trimming took 4 bases from V and 4 from J; bases not matched to a gene: 9. CDR3 length: 17 amino acids. The CDR3 bases are TGCGCCAGCAGCCCTGGGACTAGCGGTTGGGTCACCGGGGAGCTGTTTTTT. It translates to CASSPGTSGWVTGELFF.

This clonotype has just a few counts. The CDR3 region has the DNA TGTGCCAGCAGCTTAGAGGCAGGGTGGAGCACCATATATTTT. It is translated as CASSLEAGWSTIYF. The gene calls are TRBV7-2 and TRBJ1-3; D may be TRBD1 (5 bases). CDR1 and CDR2 from the germline V gene are SGHTA and FQGNSA. The CDR3 spans 14 residues. V was clipped by 1 base and J by 9 bases, with 13 bases between them. The full variable domain, with the rest looked up from reference TRBV7-2 and TRBJ1-3, is GAGVSQSPSNKVTEKGKDVELRCDPISGHTALYWYRQSLGQGLEFLIYFQGNSAPDKSGLPSDRFSAERTGGSVSTLTIQRTQQEDSAVYLCASSLEAGWSTIYFGEGSWLTVV.

The chain is built from TRBV5-1 and TRBJ1-2, with D unresolved. V shed 5 bases and J shed 8 bases, with 19 bases lying between them. The CDR3 runs to 14 residues. Germline CDR1 is SGHRS and CDR2 is YFSETQ. The CDR3 reads CASRSLGGRVGYTF. CDR3 DNA sequence: TGCGCCAGCAGGTCACTAGGAGGTCGGGTCGGCTACACCTTC.

This clonotype is a singleton in its sample. The chain uses TRBV11-1 and TRBJ1-1; TRBD1 might be the D (5 bases). The length of the CDR3 is 15 residues. The germline V gene has CDR1 SGHAT and CDR2 FQDESV (reference sequence). V lost 5 bases to trimming and J lost 3 bases, with 16 bases between them. Written as DNA, the CDR3 is TGTGCCAGCAGCCCCCGTGGGGGTACGTACACTGAAGCTTTCTTT. Amino acids: CASSPRGGTYTEAFF.

The V call is TRBV11-2, the J call TRBJ2-1; 11 bases line up with TRBD2. From germline, CDR1 is SGHAT and CDR2 FQNNGV. Trimming at V came to 7 bases and at J to 0 bases, leaving 14 bases not matched to a gene. There are 19 residues in the CDR3. The chain's CDR3 is CASNPGGLADLSSYNEQFF. The CDR3, as DNA: TGTGCCAGCAACCCGGGGGGACTAGCGGACCTTAGCTCCTACAATGAGCAGTTCTTC.

The chain couples TRBV9 to TRBJ2-3; no clear D gene. V was shortened by 3 bases and J by 3 bases, with 26 bases between the two germline ends. Per germline, CDR1 SGDLS and CDR2 YYNGEE. The CDR3 loop spans 19 amino acids. CDR3 coding DNA: TGTGCCAGCAGCGCCTTCCCCCGGGCCGAGTCAGCTGAGACAGATACGCAGTATTTT. Encoded protein: CASSAFPRAESAETDTQYF.

The CDR3 sequence: CASTLSGTTPYEQYF. The CDR3 region has the DNA TGTGCCAGCACCCTAAGTGGGACTACCCCTTACGAGCAGTACTTC. This chain links TRBV5-6 with TRBJ2-7, with 7 bases aligning to TRBD2. The germline CDR1 and CDR2 sequences are SGHDT and YYEEEE. This CDR3 region has 15 residues. With 6 bases clipped from V and 4 bases from J, the junction kept 13 bases outside the gene matches.

The V gene is TRBV12-3 or TRBV12-4, the J gene TRBJ2-7; TRBD2 matches at 10 bases. The CDR3 is made up of 15 amino acids. With 3 bases clipped from V and 3 bases from J, the junction kept 5 bases outside the gene matches. CDR3 nucleotides: TGTGCCAGCAGTTTCGGCGTAGCGGGGGGCTACGAGCAGTACTTC. It codes for CASSFGVAGGYEQYF.

V is TRBV24-1 and J is TRBJ2-1; D is possibly TRBD1 (6 bases). The CDR3 contains 13 residues. V lost 3 bases, J lost 9 bases, and 11 bases lay in between. Germline V gives CDR1 KGHDR, CDR2 SFDVKD. The CDR3 nucleotides read TGTGCCACCAGTGATGCAGGGGTAAGTGAGCAGTTCTTC. Protein sequence: CATSDAGVSEQFF.

V is TRBV9 and J is TRBJ2-7; possibly TRBD1 for D (5 bases). CDR1 is SGDLS, CDR2 YYNGEE, per germline. Deletions cut 3 bases from V and 6 bases from J, with 13 bases between. The CDR3 totals 13 residues. DNA of the CDR3: TGTGCCAGCAGCGACACAGGAGTGGGCGAGCAGTACTTC. This translates into CASSDTGVGEQYF.

This clonotype was seen only a few times. This sequence joins TRBV9 and TRBJ2-7; TRBD1 matches 7 bases. The CDR3 covers 16 residues. V gave up 4 bases and J gave up 2 bases; unmatched junction bases: 12. CDR1 and CDR2 from the germline V gene are SGDLS and YYNGEE. The CDR3 here is CASSFTDRATPYEQYF. In nucleotides, the CDR3 is TGTGCCAGCAGCTTCACCGACAGGGCAACCCCCTACGAGCAGTACTTC.

This clonotype was seen a few times. The chain combines TRBV27 with TRBJ1-1; unclear D gene. CDR3 size: 13 residues. V lost 1 base and J 5 bases, leaving 8 bases between the germline ends. Germline-derived CDR1 and CDR2 are MNHEY and SMNVEV (reference sequence). In DNA, the CDR3 is TGTGCCAGCAGTTTATATGTGGGTACTGAAGCTTTCTTT. This encodes CASSLYVGTEAFF.

The sample holds a few counts of this clonotype. The V gene is TRBV5-6, the J gene TRBJ2-4; D uncertain. V was pared by 4 bases and J by 8 bases, with 10 bases between. The germline V gene has CDR1 SGHDT and CDR2 YYEEEE. The CDR3 runs 12 residues. The CDR3 bases are TGTGCCAGCAGCGCCACCTCCCACATTCAGTACTTC. Its translation is CASSATSHIQYF.

V is TRBV7-9 and J is TRBJ2-1; D is undetermined. With 0 bases removed from V and 2 bases from J, the gap between germline ends came to 11 bases. This CDR3 contains 16 residues. Germline-derived CDR1 and CDR2 are SEHNR and FQNEAQ (reference sequence). This CDR3 reads CASSLAPRRTYNEQFF. Here the CDR3 DNA reads TGTGCCAGCAGCTTAGCGCCCAGGAGAACCTACAATGAGCAGTTCTTC.

This clonotype was seen more than once but under ten times. The chain combines TRBV9 with TRBJ2-7, with D perhaps matching TRBD1 or TRBD2 (5 bases each). Trimming left V 0 bases short and J 7 bases short, with 17 bases between. Germline CDR1 reads SGDLS; CDR2 reads YYNGEE. This CDR3 spans 15 amino acids. The CDR3 reads CASSVGVGDPQEQYF. In nucleotides, the CDR3 is TGTGCCAGCAGCGTAGGGGTGGGGGACCCCCAAGAGCAGTACTTC.

J is TRBJ1-1 and V is TRBV29-1, with a possible D match to TRBD1 (6 bases). Between the trimmed V and J ends, which lost 6 bases and 4 bases, there was a span of 12 bases. Germline lookup yields CDR1 SQVTM and CDR2 ANQGSEA. There are 12 residues in the CDR3. CDR3: CSVHRVGTEAFF. CDR3 nucleotide sequence: TGCAGCGTGCACAGGGTCGGCACTGAAGCTTTCTTT.

The chain combines TRBV7-2 with TRBJ2-1, with D possibly being TRBD1 (6 bases). The CDR3 loop spans 15 amino acids. The germline V gene encodes CDR1 SGHTA and CDR2 FQGNSA. The V end lost 5 bases, the J end lost 8 bases, and 19 bases lay between the germline ends. CDR3 bases: TGTGCCAGCAGCCAAACGGTATTTGGGGGCCATGAGCAGTTCTTC. Its protein product is CASSQTVFGGHEQFF.